This entry lists 27 T cell receptor beta chains sequenced from one sample in a study of T cells in women clearing cervical HPV infection. TCRdb's table, derived via immunoSEQ multiplex PCR, lists solely in-frame clones and lacks some. The sample data list about 40,000 clones. Sequencing was carried out using blood buffy coat. The source is a woman aged 18-69 years with a cervical HPV16 infection that either progressed to CIN3+ or cleared (not recorded which).

On this clone itself: One end of the junction varies from germline; a read error may be responsible. The read is 3 residues too short to cover the CDR3 end, so that end is filled in from the germline J gene. Within the sample, other DNA sequences also encode this same CDR3. The gene calls are TRBV7-2 and TRBJ1-3, with 9 bases that match TRBD1. This CDR3 has 15 amino acids. The germline gives CDR1 SGHTA, CDR2 FQGNSA. CDR3 bases read: TGTGCCAGCAGCCCCAGGACAGGGGATCGAAACACA. Its translation is CASSPRTGDRNT. The entire CDR3 protein reads CASSPRTGDRNTIYF.

Regarding this clone: The read finishes 3 residues shy of the CDR3 end, and the germline J gene is used to complete it. The V call is TRBV20-1, the J call TRBJ1-6; D is possibly TRBD1 (5 bases). CDR3 length: 19 residues. The germline V gene has CDR1 DFQATT and CDR2 SNEGSKA (reference sequence). Trimming left V 0 bases short and J 1 base short, with 19 bases between. Partial CDR3 DNA: TGCAGTGCTAGAGACCTAATGGGGGGGATCAGGTCCTATAATTCACCC. It codes for CSARDLMGGIRSYNSP. The entire CDR3 is CSARDLMGGIRSYNSPLHF.

As to this clone: The read ends 3 residues early relative to the CDR3; the germline J gene fills the gap. The chain employs TRBV7-9 and TRBJ1-2; 7 positions agree with TRBD1. This CDR3 spans 14 amino acids. Germline loops: CDR1 SEHNR, CDR2 FQNEAQ (reference sequence). The covered CDR3 bases are TGTGCCAGCAGCTCTGAGGGGGCCAAAAACATC. It encodes CASSSEGAKNI. The full CDR3 reads CASSSEGAKNIYTF.

A word on this clone: The read is 3 residues too short to cover the CDR3 end, so that end is filled in from the germline J gene. The chain employs TRBV18 and TRBJ2-2; weak D call: TRBD1 (5 bases). V was cut by 3 bases and J by 4 bases, with 9 bases left in between. The CDR3 sequence is 14 residues long. From germline, CDR1 is KGHSH and CDR2 LQKENI. The CDR3 is CASSPQGRTGELFF. The DNA read from the CDR3 is TGTGCCAGCTCACCCCAGGGTCGCACCGGGGAG.

CDR3 bases read: TGCGCCAGCAGCCAACGGAGACAGGGGGGGCTGGAGACC. Its translation is CASSQRRQGGLET. The entire CDR3 protein reads CASSQRRQGGLETQYF. V and J are TRBV4-1 and TRBJ2-5, with 9 nucleotides matching TRBD1. The sequence runs out 3 residues before the end of the CDR3; the remainder is reconstructed from the germline J gene. Germline lookup yields CDR1 MGHRA and CDR2 YSYEKL. The CDR3 totals 16 residues. Trimming removed 2 bases from V and 5 bases from J; junction bases left unmatched: 9.

In regard to this clone: The CDR3 goes on 3 residues after the read ends, and that part is filled in from the germline J gene. The rearrangement links TRBV5-1 to TRBJ1-4; weak D call: TRBD1 (5 bases). V gave up 4 bases and J gave up 1 base, with 11 bases separating them. Germline V gene data show CDR1 as SGHRS and CDR2 as YFSETQ. The CDR3 is 15 amino acids. The sequenced CDR3 bases are TGCGCCAGCAGCCAGAAGACAGAAACTAATGAAAAA. Translated: CASSQKTETNEK. The CDR3 in full is CASSQKTETNEKLFF.

Concerning this clone: The sequenced fragment ends 3 residues before the CDR3 boundary, so the rest is inferred from the germline J gene. The chain joins TRBV30 to TRBJ2-4; 7 bases map to TRBD1. CDR3 length equals 14 residues. Germline V gene lookup returns CDR1 GTSNPN and CDR2 SVGIG (reference sequence). The CDR3 bases that were read are TGTGCCTTAACAACCGGGACAGCTAACTATGGT. It codes for CALTTGTANYG. The entire CDR3 protein is CALTTGTANYGQYF.

Points on this clone: The sequenced fragment ends 3 residues before the CDR3 boundary, so the rest is inferred from the germline J gene. The V call is TRBV29-1, the J call TRBJ2-7; tentatively, D is TRBD1 (5 bases). The length of the CDR3 is 13 residues. The V gene's germline CDR1 is SQVTM and CDR2 ANQGSEA. The germline V and J ends were trimmed by 3 bases and 5 bases, with 14 bases remaining between them. The CDR3 sequence: CSVESQGGHEQYF. CDR3 DNA (partial): TGCAGCGTTGAGTCCCAGGGCGGTCACGAG.

With respect to this clone: Read data end 3 residues before the CDR3 end; the end is taken from the germline J gene. V is TRBV11-2 and J is TRBJ2-1, with 10 bases lining up with TRBD2. Germline CDR1 SGHAT, CDR2 FQNNGV. Trimming removed 6 bases from V and 6 bases from J; junction bases left unmatched: 8. The CDR3 length is 15 residues. CDR3 bases read: TGTGCCAGCAGGCCGGGGACTAGCGAAGTCAATGAG. It is translated as CASRPGTSEVNE. The CDR3 as a whole reads CASRPGTSEVNEQFF.

The CDR3 loop reads CSARLSGRFNEQFF. CDR3 DNA (partial): TGCAGTGCTAGATTAAGCGGGAGGTTCAATGAG. The rearrangement joins TRBV20-1 to TRBJ2-1; 9 bases line up with TRBD2. The read halts 3 residues ahead of the CDR3 end, with the missing end drawn from the germline J gene. This CDR3 comprises 14 residues. Germline CDR1 is DFQATT and CDR2 is SNEGSKA (reference sequence). After removal of 2 bases from V and 6 bases from J, the junction contained 5 bases not matched to a gene.

About this clone: The CDR3 goes on 3 residues after the read ends, and that part is filled in from the germline J gene. The chain carries TRBV7-9 and TRBJ2-5, with 9 bases lining up with TRBD1. CDR3 length equals 15 residues. V lost 3 bases, J lost 2 bases, and 4 bases stayed unmatched. Germline V lookup: CDR1 SEHNR, CDR2 FQNEAQ (reference sequence). The covered CDR3 bases are TGTGCCAGCAGCTTGGGGACAGGGCCACAAGAGACC. Translating gives CASSLGTGPQET. Given in full, the CDR3 is CASSLGTGPQETQYF.

As to this clone: The read falls 3 residues short of the CDR3 end, and the missing part is taken from the germline J gene. The chain has TRBV18 and TRBJ2-5; possible D gene TRBD1, 7 bases. In germline, CDR1 is KGHSH, CDR2 LQKENI. V shed 3 bases and J shed 5 bases, with 31 bases lying between them. The CDR3 has 20 residues. The sequenced CDR3 bases are TGTGCCAGCTCACCCCGAGAGGCAGGGGGGACCCCTGTGGATCAGGAGACC. The encoded protein is CASSPREAGGTPVDQET. The entire CDR3 reads CASSPREAGGTPVDQETQYF.

About this clone itself: The sequence runs out 3 residues before the end of the CDR3; the remainder is reconstructed from the germline J gene. J is TRBJ1-4 and V is TRBV30, with D possibly being TRBD1 (5 bases). The CDR3 totals 15 residues. Germline CDR1 reads GTSNPN; CDR2 reads SVGIG (reference sequence). The CDR3 sequence is CAWRNPRQDNSPLFF. The sequenced CDR3 bases are TGTGCCTGGAGGAACCCCCGTCAGGACAATTCACCA. The variable domain in full, completed from reference TRBV30 and TRBJ1-4, reads SQTIHQWPATLVQPVGSPLSLECTVEGTSNPNLYWYRQAAGRGLQLLFYSVGIGQISSEVPQNLSASRPQDRQFILSSKKLLLSDSGFYLCAWRNPRQDNSPLFFGSGTQLSVL.

Worth noting for this clone: The read comes to an end 3 residues before the CDR3 does, leaving the germline J gene to fill in the end. This rearrangement joins TRBV4-1 to TRBJ2-3, with 8 bases fitting TRBD2. Unmatched junction bases numbered 0, after V lost 1 base and J lost 0 bases. There are 15 residues in the CDR3. Per germline, CDR1 MGHRA and CDR2 YSYEKL. The CDR3 region is CASSQVAGSTDTQYF. Partial CDR3 DNA: TGCGCCAGCAGCCAAGTAGCGGGGAGCACAGATACG.

Turning to this clone: The read comes to an end 3 residues before the CDR3 does, leaving the germline J gene to fill in the end. The chain uses TRBV5-1 and TRBJ1-1; 7 nucleotides match TRBD1. Germline V gene sequence: CDR1 SGHRS, CDR2 YFSETQ. J was trimmed by 2 bases and V by 6 bases; bases with no gene match: 16. The CDR3 extends over 17 amino acids. The CDR3 region is CASTHRGPQKDNTEAFF. The sequenced CDR3 bases are TGCGCCAGCACCCACAGGGGACCCCAAAAAGATAACACTGAA.

Details on this clone: From the germline J gene comes the end of the CDR3, since the read stops 3 residues before it. The chain carries TRBV4-1 and TRBJ1-5; D not resolved. Trimming left V 1 base short and J 5 bases short, with 6 bases between. The germline V gene has CDR1 MGHRA and CDR2 YSYEKL. The CDR3 is 13 amino acids. CDR3 bases read: TGCGCCAGCAGCCAAGGTAGAGATCAGCCC. This codes for CASSQGRDQP. Given in full, the CDR3 is CASSQGRDQPQHF.

Points on this clone: Sequencing ends 3 residues short of the CDR3 end; the germline J gene provides the rest. V usage is TRBV2 and J usage is TRBJ1-4; 7 nucleotides match TRBD1. The V gene's germline CDR1 is SNHLY and CDR2 FYNNEI. The CDR3 contains 16 residues. The CDR3 here is CASTLQGKAGANVLFF. CDR3 DNA, as far as it was read: TGTGCCAGTACTTTACAGGGGAAGGCTGGGGCCAACGTA.

Note on this clone: Sequencing ends 3 residues short of the CDR3 end; the germline J gene provides the rest. The chain links TRBV7-9 to TRBJ2-3; D is undetermined. This CDR3 has 13 residues. The germline V gene has CDR1 SEHNR and CDR2 FQNEAQ (reference sequence). CDR3 residues: CASSPDARTPQYF. The CDR3 bases that were read are TGTGCCAGCAGCCCCGATGCGCGTACCCCG.

With regard to this clone: The CDR3 end falls 3 residues outside the read, so it is completed with the germline J gene. The V gene is TRBV27, the J gene TRBJ2-5, with 13 bases matching TRBD2. V was clipped by 0 bases and J by 2 bases; unmatched bases: 0. The germline V gene encodes CDR1 MNHEY and CDR2 SMNVEV (reference sequence). This CDR3 region has 16 residues. The sequenced part of the CDR3 DNA is TGTGCCAGCAGTTTATCGGGACTAGCGGGACAAGAGACC. Residues: CASSLSGLAGQET. The complete CDR3 sequence is CASSLSGLAGQETQYF.

To note about this clone: With the read ending 3 residues before the CDR3 end, the germline J gene is used to fill in that end. J is TRBJ2-1 and V is TRBV6-4, with a tentative D call TRBD2 (5 bases). V shed 2 bases and J shed 4 bases, with 12 bases lying between them. CDR1 is MRHNA and CDR2 is SNTAGT in the germline V gene. The CDR3 loop spans 15 amino acids. CDR3 bases read: TGTGCCAGCAGTGACGCAAACGGGGAATACAATGAG. Protein product: CASSDANGEYNE. The full CDR3 protein is CASSDANGEYNEQFF.

On this clone itself: The observed sequence ends 3 residues before the CDR3 terminus, with the missing tail filled in from the germline J gene. V and J are TRBV7-9 and TRBJ1-4, with D possibly TRBD1 on 6 matching bases. Between the trimmed V and J ends, which lost 5 bases and 4 bases, there was a span of 11 bases. CDR3 size: 14 residues. Germline CDR1 SEHNR, CDR2 FQNEAQ (reference sequence). CDR3 sequence reads: CASSRTELNEKLFF. The CDR3 bases that were read are TGTGCCAGCAGCCGGACAGAACTTAATGAAAAA.

Comments on this clone: The read comes to an end 3 residues before the CDR3 does, leaving the germline J gene to fill in the end. This sequence joins TRBV7-9 and TRBJ2-1; 7 nucleotides align to TRBD1. The CDR3 extends over 13 amino acids. The ends lost 1 base at V and 9 bases at J; junction bases unmatched: 3. Germline V gene lookup returns CDR1 SEHNR and CDR2 FQNEAQ (reference sequence). This CDR3 is CASSLVRGLEQFF. The CDR3 bases that were read are TGTGCCAGCAGCTTAGTAAGGGGGCTTGAG.

Notes on this clone: The CDR3 end falls 3 residues outside the read, so it is completed with the germline J gene. V usage is TRBV20-1 and J usage is TRBJ1-2; the match to TRBD1 covers 8 bases. The CDR3 length is 14 residues. The trim removed 3 bases at V and 4 bases at J, leaving 7 bases unmatched. Germline-derived CDR1 and CDR2 are DFQATT and SNEGSKA (reference sequence). The CDR3 here is CSARGVGQGYGYTF. The covered CDR3 bases are TGCAGTGCTAGGGGGGTTGGACAGGGCTATGGC.

Incomplete CDR3 DNA: TGTGCCAGCAGCCAAGAAGAAAGGGGGAGCTACGAG. This encodes CASSQEERGSYE. The whole CDR3 sequence reads CASSQEERGSYEQYF. The V and J genes are TRBV14 and TRBJ2-7, with D maybe TRBD1 (6 bases). The CDR3 end lies 3 residues beyond the end of the read and is filled in from the germline J gene. V shed 0 bases and J shed 3 bases, with 12 bases lying between them. Germline loops: CDR1 SGHDN, CDR2 FVKESK. CDR3 length: 15 residues.

For this clone: The read stops 3 residues short of the end of the CDR3; the missing end is completed from the germline J gene. Other DNA sequences in this sample translate to the same CDR3. The chain links TRBV18 to TRBJ1-3; D gene unclear. CDR1 and CDR2 (germline): KGHSH, LQKENI. This CDR3 comprises 16 residues. V was cut by 6 bases and J by 4 bases, with 19 bases left in between. Incomplete CDR3 DNA: TGTGCCAGCTCGTATGCGGGAGGAGGTTCGGGAAACACC. It is translated as CASSYAGGGSGNT. In full, the CDR3 reads CASSYAGGGSGNTIYF.

For this clone: The read is 3 residues too short to cover the CDR3 end, so that end is filled in from the germline J gene. This rearrangement joins TRBV20-1 to TRBJ2-1, with 10 bases matching TRBD2. The CDR3 contains 15 residues. Per the germline V gene, CDR1 is DFQATT and CDR2 is SNEGSKA (reference sequence). V shed 0 bases and J 9 bases; nucleotides not matched to a gene: 8. The CDR3: CSAREEASGGFEQFF. Incomplete CDR3 DNA: TGCAGTGCTAGAGAGGAGGCTAGCGGGGGTTTTGAG.

CDR3: CASSPSDRVSSYDYTF. Incomplete CDR3 DNA: TGTGCCAGCTCACCTTCGGACAGGGTGAGCTCCTACGAC. The chain combines TRBV18 with TRBJ1-2; TRBD1 matches 8 bases. Read data end 3 residues before the CDR3 end; the end is taken from the germline J gene. This CDR3 contains 16 residues. CDR1 KGHSH and CDR2 LQKENI come from the germline V gene.